Listed below are T cell receptor beta chains from one sample, sequenced in a study of Ad26.COV2.S vaccination and SARS-CoV-2 variants. The table came from immunoSEQ multiplex PCR; TCRdb's copy has only in-frame clones and leaves some out. Of hundreds of thousands of clones in the sample, 89% were seen once. Sequenced material: peripheral blood, taken in a trial of Ad26.COV2.S vaccine versus placebo. The receptors were sampled from a person aged 18-60 years who received the Ad26.COV2.S COVID-19 vaccine or a placebo. CDR3s include the opening cysteine and the closing phenylalanine or tryptophan. A D gene is named only where the DNA matches it firmly. Clone size appears in some rows only: once, few, many, or a class for an expanded clone.

V gene	clone size	D gene	J gene	CDR3 DNA	CDR3 protein
TRBV2	.	.	TRBJ2-7	TGTGCCAGCAGTGCCCAAGACTACGAGCAGTACTTC	CASSAQDYEQYF
TRBV6-5	.	.	TRBJ1-5	TGTGCCAGCAGCCGGGAAGGGGCCAATCAGCCCCAGCATTTT	CASSREGANQPQHF
TRBV29-1	.	TRBD2	TRBJ2-5	TGCAGCGCGAGGGGACTAGGGGGTGAGACCCAGTACTTC	CSARGLGGETQYF
TRBV7-9	.	.	TRBJ2-7	TGTGCCAGCAGCCCGAGCCTTGGGAGCTCCTACGAGCAGTACTTC	CASSPSLGSSYEQYF
TRBV7-6	.	TRBD1	TRBJ2-2	TGTGCCAGCAGCCCCGGACAGGCGGTCACCGGGGAGCTGTTTTTT	CASSPGQAVTGELFF
TRBV19	few	.	TRBJ2-7	TGTGCCAGTACCCCGACAGCGAGCTCCTACGAGCAGTACTTC	CASTPTASSYEQYF
TRBV7-2	.	.	TRBJ2-5	TGTGCCAGCAGCTTAGATACGGAGACCCAGTACTTC	CASSLDTETQYF
TRBV2	.	TRBD2	TRBJ2-1	TGTGCCAGCAGGGGAGGGAGCTCCTACAATGAGCAGTTCTTC	CASRGGSSYNEQFF
TRBV6-2/TRBV6-3	.	.	TRBJ1-5	TGTGCCAGCAGTTACTGGTCGCCGTCAAATCAGCCCCAGCATTTT	CASSYWSPSNQPQHF
TRBV24-1	.	TRBD2	TRBJ2-1	TGTGCCACCAGTGATGGACTAGCGGGGGGCAATGAGCAGTTCTTC	CATSDGLAGGNEQFF
TRBV2	.	.	TRBJ2-3	TGTGCCAGCAGTGAAGAGCGGGTGGGGGCAGATACGCAGTATTTT	CASSEERVGADTQYF
TRBV12-3/TRBV12-4	.	.	TRBJ2-1	TGTGCCAGCAGTTTTGGGTTTCTGGGTGAGCAGTTCTTC	CASSFGFLGEQFF
TRBV6-5	.	TRBD1	TRBJ2-5	TGTGCCAGCAGTTACTCACAGGGGTACCAAGAGACCCAGTACTTC	CASSYSQGYQETQYF
TRBV2	.	.	TRBJ2-5	TGTGCCAGCAGGCTACAAGAGACCCAGTACTTC	CASRLQETQYF
TRBV6-2/TRBV6-3	.	.	TRBJ2-3	TGTGCCAGCAGTTACCCGGAGACAGATACGCAGTATTTT	CASSYPETDTQYF
TRBV19	.	.	TRBJ1-2	TGTGCCAGTCGGGCCCTCGACAGAGGCTACACCTTC	CASRALDRGYTF
TRBV27	.	TRBD2	TRBJ2-2	TGTGCCAGCAGTTTGGGGGGGATAACGAACACCGGGGAGCTGTTTTTT	CASSLGGITNTGELFF
TRBV25-1	.	.	TRBJ1-4	TGTGCCAGCAGTGAATGGGAGGGGAAGGGACTGTTTTTT	CASSEWEGKGLFF
TRBV29-1	.	TRBD1	TRBJ2-2	TGCAGCGCAGGGTGGACAGGGAACACCGGGGAGCTGTTTTTT	CSAGWTGNTGELFF
TRBV10-3	once	.	TRBJ2-7	TGTGCCATCAGCCCTACGGGGAGACCCTACGAGCAGTACTTC	CAISPTGRPYEQYF
TRBV9	.	.	TRBJ1-6	TGTGCCAGCAGCGTCGACCCGGGAAACAATTCACCCCTCCACTTT	CASSVDPGNNSPLHF
TRBV25-1	.	.	TRBJ1-6	TGTGCCAGCAGTGAAAGGGGCCGCTATAATTCACCCCTCCACTTT	CASSERGRYNSPLHF
TRBV30	.	.	TRBJ2-2	TGTGCCTGGAAAAGGCGCGGAGTTTCCACCGGGGAGCTGTTTTTT	CAWKRRGVSTGELFF
TRBV14	once	.	TRBJ2-7	TGTGCCAGCAGCCCAAGCTTCTACGAGCAGTACTTC	CASSPSFYEQYF
TRBV19	.	.	TRBJ1-5	TGTGCCAGTAGTATGCGGGAGGGCAGGAGTCAGCCCCAGCATTTT	CASSMREGRSQPQHF
TRBV18	.	.	TRBJ2-7	TGTGCCAGCTCACCGACCCGTACATGGAGCTCCTACGAGCAGTACTTC	CASSPTRTWSSYEQYF
TRBV19	.	.	TRBJ1-5	TGTGCCAGTAGTAATAATGGGGGGTTGGGCAATCAGCCCCAGCATTTT	CASSNNGGLGNQPQHF
TRBV13	.	.	TRBJ1-4	TGTGCCAGCAGCTCTAATGAAAAACTGTTTTTT	CASSSNEKLFF
TRBV6-5	.	TRBD2	TRBJ2-5	TGTGCCAGCAGTTACGCTAGCGGTACCCAAGAGACCCAGTACTTC	CASSYASGTQETQYF
TRBV30	.	.	TRBJ2-2	TGTGCCCGCCAAGGGATAGCCGGGGAGCTGTTTTTT	CARQGIAGELFF
TRBV7-9	few	.	TRBJ2-7	TGTGCCAGCAGCCGGACAGCCGGTGGGGAGCAGTACTTC	CASSRTAGGEQYF
TRBV7-9	.	.	TRBJ1-5	TGTGCCAGCAGCCGTACGGGGAGCGATCAGCCCCAGCATTTT	CASSRTGSDQPQHF
TRBV12-5	once	.	TRBJ1-3	TGTGCTAGTGGTTTGGCTCGACAGAGCTCTGGAAACACCATATATTTT	CASGLARQSSGNTIYF
TRBV30	.	.	TRBJ2-5	TGTGCCTGGACTAACCCTGGACGCAGGAGTAGGCAAGAGACCCAGTACTTC	CAWTNPGRRSRQETQYF
TRBV3-1/TRBV3-2	.	TRBD1	TRBJ2-1	TGTGCCAGCAGCCTGGACAGGGTAAATGAGCAGTTCTTC	CASSLDRVNEQFF
TRBV7-8	.	.	TRBJ2-3	TGTGCCAGCAGCCCCTCCGCTACGCAGTATTTT	CASSPSATQYF
TRBV4-3	.	TRBD2	TRBJ2-1	TGCGCCAGCAGCCCAAGCGGGGGGCTGTTGTACAATGAGCAGTTCTTC	CASSPSGGLLYNEQFF
TRBV7-2	.	TRBD2	TRBJ2-5	TGTGCCAGCAGCCCGTTTCCTAGCGGGGGCCCAGAGACCCAGTACTTC	CASSPFPSGGPETQYF
TRBV6-4	.	.	TRBJ2-1	TGTGCCAGCACCCAAGGGAGTGAGGGGGAGTGGGAGCAGTTCTTC	CASTQGSEGEWEQFF
TRBV14	.	TRBD1	TRBJ1-4	TGTGCCAGCACGGGACAGGCGAATGAAAAACTGTTTTTT	CASTGQANEKLFF
TRBV19	.	.	TRBJ1-1	TGTGCCAGTAGTATCGGGGAGACGGGGACTGAAGCTTTCTTT	CASSIGETGTEAFF
TRBV4-3	.	.	TRBJ2-1	TGCGCCAGCAGCCAAGGACTGGAATCCTACAATGAGCAGTTCTTC	CASSQGLESYNEQFF
TRBV3-1/TRBV3-2	.	.	TRBJ2-7	TGTGCCAGCAGCCAAGCCTCCCCAGGGCAGCAGTACTTC	CASSQASPGQQYF
TRBV21-1	.	.	TRBJ1-1	TGTGCCAAAGGTCAGGGGGCGTACGGCACTGAAGCTTTCTTT	CAKGQGAYGTEAFF
TRBV9	.	TRBD2	TRBJ2-1	TGTGCCAGCAGCGTAGGGGGCGGGAGTCCCCACAATGAGCAGTTCTTC	CASSVGGGSPHNEQFF
TRBV7-2	.	.	TRBJ2-2	TGTGCCAGCAGCTCGACACACACCGGGGAGCTGTTTTTT	CASSSTHTGELFF
TRBV7-9	.	.	TRBJ2-6	TGTGCCAGCAGCTTAGACATCGACCTCTCTGGGGCCAACGTCCTGACTTTC	CASSLDIDLSGANVLTF
TRBV14	.	.	TRBJ2-5	TGTGCCAGCAGCCGCTTCCCCAGAGAGACCCAGTACTTC	CASSRFPRETQYF
TRBV3-1/TRBV3-2	.	TRBD2	TRBJ2-7	TGTGCCAGCAGCCAAGGGGCTCCCGCGGGAGGGTCCTCCGAGCAGTACTTC	CASSQGAPAGGSSEQYF